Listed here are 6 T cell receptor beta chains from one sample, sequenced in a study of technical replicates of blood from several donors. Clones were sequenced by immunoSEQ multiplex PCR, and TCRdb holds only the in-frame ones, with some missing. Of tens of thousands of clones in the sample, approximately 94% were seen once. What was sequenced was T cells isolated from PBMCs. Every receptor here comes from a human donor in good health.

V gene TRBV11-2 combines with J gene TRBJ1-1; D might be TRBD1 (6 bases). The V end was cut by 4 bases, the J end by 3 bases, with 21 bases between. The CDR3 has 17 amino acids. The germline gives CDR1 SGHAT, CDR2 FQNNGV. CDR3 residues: CASSSFNTGKGDTEAFF. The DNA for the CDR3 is TGTGCCAGCAGCTCTTTTAATACAGGGAAAGGGGACACTGAAGCTTTCTTT.

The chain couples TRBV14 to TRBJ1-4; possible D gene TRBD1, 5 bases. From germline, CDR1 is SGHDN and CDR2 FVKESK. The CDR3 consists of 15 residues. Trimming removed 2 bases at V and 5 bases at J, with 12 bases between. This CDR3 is CASSQTQGLNEKLFF. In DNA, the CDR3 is TGTGCCAGCAGCCAAACGCAGGGCCTAAATGAAAAACTGTTTTTT.

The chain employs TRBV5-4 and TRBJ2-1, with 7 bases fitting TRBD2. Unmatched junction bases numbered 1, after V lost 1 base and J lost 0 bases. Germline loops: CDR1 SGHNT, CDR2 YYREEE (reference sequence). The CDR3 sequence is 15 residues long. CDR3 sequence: CASSLRGSSYNEQFF. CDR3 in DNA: TGTGCCAGCAGCTTGCGCGGGAGCTCCTACAATGAGCAGTTCTTC.

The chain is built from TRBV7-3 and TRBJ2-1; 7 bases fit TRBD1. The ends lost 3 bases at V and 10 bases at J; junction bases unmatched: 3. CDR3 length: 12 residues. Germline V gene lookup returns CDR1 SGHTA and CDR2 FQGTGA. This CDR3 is CASSLGQTEQFF. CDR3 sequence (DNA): TGTGCCAGCAGCTTGGGACAGACCGAGCAGTTCTTC.

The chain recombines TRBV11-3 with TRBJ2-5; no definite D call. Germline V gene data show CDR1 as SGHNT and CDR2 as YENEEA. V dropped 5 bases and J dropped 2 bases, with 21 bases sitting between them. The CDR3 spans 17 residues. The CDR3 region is CASSTVFTSDHQETQYF. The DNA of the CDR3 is TGTGCCAGCAGCACCGTCTTCACCTCAGATCATCAAGAGACCCAGTACTTC.

This chain's CDR3 is CASSVGREGLQGAYGYTF. CDR3 in DNA: TGTGCCAGCAGCGTAGGGAGGGAGGGACTACAGGGGGCCTATGGCTACACCTTC. The rearrangement links TRBV9 to TRBJ1-2, with 9 bases that match TRBD1. The V gene's germline CDR1 is SGDLS and CDR2 YYNGEE. Unmatched junction bases numbered 13, after V lost 0 bases and J lost 4 bases. CDR3 size: 18 residues.